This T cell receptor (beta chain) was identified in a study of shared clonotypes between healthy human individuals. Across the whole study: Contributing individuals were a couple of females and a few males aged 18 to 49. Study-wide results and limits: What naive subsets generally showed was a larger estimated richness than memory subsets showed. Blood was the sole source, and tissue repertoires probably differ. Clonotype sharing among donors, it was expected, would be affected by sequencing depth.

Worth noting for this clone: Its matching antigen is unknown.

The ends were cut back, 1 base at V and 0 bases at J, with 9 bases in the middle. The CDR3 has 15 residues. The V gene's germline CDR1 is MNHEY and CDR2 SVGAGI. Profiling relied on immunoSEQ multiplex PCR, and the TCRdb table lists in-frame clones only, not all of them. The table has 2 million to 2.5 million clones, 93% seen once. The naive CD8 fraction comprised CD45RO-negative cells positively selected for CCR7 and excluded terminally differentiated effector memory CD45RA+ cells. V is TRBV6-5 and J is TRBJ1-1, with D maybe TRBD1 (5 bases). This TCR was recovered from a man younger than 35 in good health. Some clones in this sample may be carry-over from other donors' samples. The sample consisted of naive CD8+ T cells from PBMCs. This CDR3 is CASSYFRVLNTEAFF. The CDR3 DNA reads TGTGCCAGCAGTTACTTCAGGGTGCTGAACACTGAAGCTTTCTTT.